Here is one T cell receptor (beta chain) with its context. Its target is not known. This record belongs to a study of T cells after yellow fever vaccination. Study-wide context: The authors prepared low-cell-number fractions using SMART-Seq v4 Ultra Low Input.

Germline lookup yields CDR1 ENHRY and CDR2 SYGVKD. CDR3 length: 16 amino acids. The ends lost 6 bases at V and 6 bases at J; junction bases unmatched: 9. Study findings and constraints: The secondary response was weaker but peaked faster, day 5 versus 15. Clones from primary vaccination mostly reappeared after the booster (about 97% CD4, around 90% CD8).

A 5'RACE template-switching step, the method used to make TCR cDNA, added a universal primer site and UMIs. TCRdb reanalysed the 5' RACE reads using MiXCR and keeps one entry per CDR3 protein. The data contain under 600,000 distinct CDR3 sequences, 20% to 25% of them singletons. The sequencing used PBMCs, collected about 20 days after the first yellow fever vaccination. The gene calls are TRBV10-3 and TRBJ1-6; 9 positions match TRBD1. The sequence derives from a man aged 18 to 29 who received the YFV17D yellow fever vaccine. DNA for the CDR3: TGTGCCATCAGCGCACAGGGGGCGGTGGTTAATTCACCCCTCCACTTT. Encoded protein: CAISAQGAVVNSPLHF.